This T cell receptor beta chain was sequenced during a study of T cell responses to AZD1222 COVID-19 vaccine. Study-level results: Unmutated variant regions reportedly attract nearly half of all spike-specific TCRs. Dominant CD4 TCR responses targeted spike regions 160-218 and 743-854. Breadth and depth of Spike-specific TCRs rose after two AZD1222 doses.

Clones were sequenced by immunoSEQ multiplex PCR, and TCRdb holds only the in-frame ones, with some missing. The sample yields around 70,000 clones, around 85% seen once. CDR3 length: 12 amino acids. Trimming took 7 bases from V and 6 from J, leaving 9 bases between them. Germline V gene lookup returns CDR1 LNHDA and CDR2 SQIVND (reference sequence). As to this clone: Its antigen is currently unknown.

The chain employs TRBV19 and TRBJ2-2, with D perhaps assigned TRBD1 or TRBD2 (6 bases each). The TCR comes from an adult in good health. Specimen: peripheral blood, collected on day 0 of AZD1222 vaccination. The DNA of the CDR3 is TGTGCCAGTATAAGGGGGGCCGGGGAGCTGTTTTTT. Translation gives CASIRGAGELFF.